These 3 T cell receptor beta chains share one sample of origin, sequenced in a study of blood T cell repertoires in COVID-19. Profiling relied on immunoSEQ multiplex PCR, and the TCRdb table lists in-frame clones only, not all of them. The data show 150,000 to 200,000 clones, 80% to 95% seen once. Sequenced input: peripheral blood. The receptors were sampled from a woman aged 45-65 years with acute or convalescent COVID-19.

V gene TRBV3-1 (or the pseudogene TRBV3-2) combines with J gene TRBJ2-7, with D possibly TRBD1 on 5 matching bases. The V end was cut by 1 base, the J end by 5 bases, with 15 bases between. Germline V lookup: CDR1 LGHDT, CDR2 YNNKEL (reference sequence). The CDR3 loop spans 15 amino acids. The CDR3 coding sequence is TGTGCCAGCAGCCAAGGACACAGGATCTCGAACGAGCAGTACTTC. Translated, it gives CASSQGHRISNEQYF.

This clone was recorded at least ten times. The DNA of the CDR3 is TGTGCCATCAGAGGGACAGAGGGCTCTGGCTACACCTTC. As protein: CAIRGTEGSGYTF. The rearrangement uses TRBV10-3 and TRBJ1-2; TRBD1 aligns across 7 bases. The CDR3 is 13 amino acids. Germline V gene sequence: CDR1 ENHRY, CDR2 SYGVKD. V was pared by 6 bases and J by 7 bases, with 8 bases of the junction left unmatched.

The J gene is TRBJ1-1, the V gene TRBV27; 9 positions match TRBD1. The junction had 6 bases not matched to a gene; V was cut back by 6 bases and J by 4 bases. CDR1 is MNHEY and CDR2 is SMNVEV in the germline V gene (reference sequence). CDR3 size: 14 residues. DNA for the CDR3: TGTGCCAGCAGCCGGGACAGGGCGAGCACTGAAGCTTTCTTT. Encoded protein: CASSRDRASTEAFF.